This T cell receptor beta chain originates from a study of technical replicates of blood from a few donors. Using immunoSEQ multiplex PCR, the repertoire was profiled, and TCRdb retains in-frame clones only, with some absent. This table holds more than 60,000 clones, around nine tenths found once. The CDR3 loop spans 13 amino acids. V was pared by 5 bases and J by 3 bases, with 2 bases of the junction left unmatched. Germline-derived CDR1 and CDR2 are SGHAT and FQNNGV. The rearrangement joins TRBV11-2 to TRBJ2-7, with TRBD2 matching over 9 bases. The clonotype was recovered from a human donor in good health. Some clones in this sample may be carry-over from other donors' samples. Sample: PBMCs. CDR3 sequence reads: CASSTSGYYEQYF. CDR3 bases: TGTGCCAGCAGCACTAGCGGGTACTACGAGCAGTACTTC. The full variable domain, rest sourced from reference TRBV11-2 and TRBJ2-7, is EAGVAQSPRYKIIEKRQSVAFWCNPISGHATLYWYQQILGQGPKLLIQFQNNGVVDDSQLPKDRFSAERLKGVDSTLKIQPAKLEDSAVYLCASSTSGYYEQYFGPGTRLTVT.